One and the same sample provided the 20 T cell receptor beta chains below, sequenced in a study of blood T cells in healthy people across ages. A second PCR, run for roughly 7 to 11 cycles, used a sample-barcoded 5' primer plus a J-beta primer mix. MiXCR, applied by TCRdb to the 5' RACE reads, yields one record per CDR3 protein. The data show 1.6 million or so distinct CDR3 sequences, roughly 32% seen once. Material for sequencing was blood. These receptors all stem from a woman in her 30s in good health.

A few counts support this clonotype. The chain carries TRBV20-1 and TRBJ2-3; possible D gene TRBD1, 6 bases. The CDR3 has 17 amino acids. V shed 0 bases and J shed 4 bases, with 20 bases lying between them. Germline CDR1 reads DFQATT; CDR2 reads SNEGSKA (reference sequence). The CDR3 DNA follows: TGCAGTGCTAGAGATGGGTCGACAGGTTCTAGCCCAGATACGCAGTATTTT. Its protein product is CSARDGSTGSSPDTQYF.

The CDR3 loop reads CASSLLGGIQFF. The CDR3 DNA reads TGTGCCAGCAGTTTACTTGGTGGGATTCAGTTCTTC. V is TRBV28 and J is TRBJ2-1, with D unclear. In germline, CDR1 is MDHEN, CDR2 SYDVKM. Trimming stripped 2 bases from V and 13 bases from J, with 12 bases between. The CDR3 sequence is 12 residues long.

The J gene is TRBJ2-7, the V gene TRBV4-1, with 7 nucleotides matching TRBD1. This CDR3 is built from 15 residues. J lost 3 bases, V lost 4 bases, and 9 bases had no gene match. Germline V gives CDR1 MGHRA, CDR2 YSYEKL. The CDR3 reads CASSLQTGSDYEQYF. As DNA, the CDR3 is TGCGCCAGCAGCCTGCAGACAGGGTCGGACTACGAGCAGTACTTC.

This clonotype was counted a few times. The CDR3 region has the DNA TGCAGTGCGGCTCCCGGGACTAGCGGATACAATGAGCAGTTCTTC. Its protein product is CSAAPGTSGYNEQFF. The chain combines TRBV20-1 with TRBJ2-1; 11 bases fit TRBD2. Germline values: CDR1 DFQATT, CDR2 SNEGSKA (reference sequence). V dropped 6 bases and J dropped 4; count of bases not matched to a gene: 8. The CDR3 has 15 residues.

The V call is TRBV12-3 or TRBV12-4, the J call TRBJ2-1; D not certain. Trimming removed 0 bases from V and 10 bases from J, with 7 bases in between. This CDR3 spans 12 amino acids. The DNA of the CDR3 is TGTGCCAGCAGTTTAGCTCCCCTCGAGCAGTTCTTC. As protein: CASSLAPLEQFF.

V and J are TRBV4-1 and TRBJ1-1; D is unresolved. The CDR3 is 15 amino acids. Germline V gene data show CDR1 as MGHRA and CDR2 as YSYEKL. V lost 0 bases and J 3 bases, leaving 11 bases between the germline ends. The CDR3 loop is CASSQDPSWDTEAFF. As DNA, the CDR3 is TGCGCCAGCAGCCAAGATCCTTCGTGGGACACTGAAGCTTTCTTT.

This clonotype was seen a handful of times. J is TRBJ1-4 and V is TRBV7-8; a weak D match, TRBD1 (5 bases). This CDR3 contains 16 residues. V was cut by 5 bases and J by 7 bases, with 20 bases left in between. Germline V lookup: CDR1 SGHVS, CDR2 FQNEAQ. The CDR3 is CASSEGVGLVGEKLFF. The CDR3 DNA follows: TGTGCCAGCAGCGAAGGGGTAGGACTCGTTGGTGAAAAACTGTTTTTT.

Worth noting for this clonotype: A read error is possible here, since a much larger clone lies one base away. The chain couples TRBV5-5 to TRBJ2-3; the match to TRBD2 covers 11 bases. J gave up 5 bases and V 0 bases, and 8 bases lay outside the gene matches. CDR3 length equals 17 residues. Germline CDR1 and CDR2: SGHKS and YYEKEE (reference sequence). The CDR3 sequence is CASSLDHSGGARDTQYF. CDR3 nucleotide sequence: TGTGCCAGCAGCTTGGATCATAGCGGGGGGGCGCGAGATACGCAGTATTTT.

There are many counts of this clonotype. CDR3: CASSQVFGMESSYEQYF. In DNA, the CDR3 is TGCGCCAGCAGCCAAGTGTTCGGGATGGAGAGCTCCTACGAGCAGTACTTC. The chain couples TRBV4-1 to TRBJ2-7, with D possibly TRBD2 on 5 matching bases. Germline V lookup: CDR1 MGHRA, CDR2 YSYEKL. This CDR3 comprises 17 residues. V was cut by 1 base and J by 0 bases, with 16 bases left in between.

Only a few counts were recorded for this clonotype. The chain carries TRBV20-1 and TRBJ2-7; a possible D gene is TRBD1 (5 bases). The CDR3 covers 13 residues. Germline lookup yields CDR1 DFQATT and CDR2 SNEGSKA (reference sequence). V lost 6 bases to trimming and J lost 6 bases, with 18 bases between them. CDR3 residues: CSARLGAPGEQYF. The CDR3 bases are TGCAGTGCCAGACTTGGGGCCCCAGGCGAGCAGTACTTC.

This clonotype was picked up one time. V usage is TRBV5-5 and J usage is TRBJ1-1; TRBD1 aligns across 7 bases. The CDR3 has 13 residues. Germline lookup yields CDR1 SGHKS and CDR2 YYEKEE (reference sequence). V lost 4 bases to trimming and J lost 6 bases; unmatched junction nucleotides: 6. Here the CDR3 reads CASSRTGVAEAFF. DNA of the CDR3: TGTGCCAGCAGCCGAACAGGGGTAGCTGAAGCTTTCTTT.

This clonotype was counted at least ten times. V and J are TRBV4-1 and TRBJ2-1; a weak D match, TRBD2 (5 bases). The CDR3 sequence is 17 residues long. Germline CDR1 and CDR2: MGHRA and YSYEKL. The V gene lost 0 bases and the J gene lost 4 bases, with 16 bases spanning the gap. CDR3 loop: CASSQDSREDSYNEQFF. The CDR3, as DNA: TGCGCCAGCAGCCAAGATTCACGCGAGGACTCATACAATGAGCAGTTCTTC.

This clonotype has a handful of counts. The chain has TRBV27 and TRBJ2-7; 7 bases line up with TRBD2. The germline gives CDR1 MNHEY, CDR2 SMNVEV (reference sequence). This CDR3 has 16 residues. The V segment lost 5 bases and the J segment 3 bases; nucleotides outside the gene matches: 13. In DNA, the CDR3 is TGTGCCAGCAGTCGGGCTAGAGCAGCGGGAAGCTACGAGCAGTACTTC. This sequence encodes CASSRARAAGSYEQYF.

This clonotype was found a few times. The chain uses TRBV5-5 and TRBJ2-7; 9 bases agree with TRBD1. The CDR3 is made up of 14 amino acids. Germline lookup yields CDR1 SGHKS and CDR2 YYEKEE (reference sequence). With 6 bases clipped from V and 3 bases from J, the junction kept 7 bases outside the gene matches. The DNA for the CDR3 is TGTGCCAGCACCTCGGACAGGGGAAACTACGAGCAGTACTTC. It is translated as CASTSDRGNYEQYF.

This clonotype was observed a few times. CDR3 residues: CASSVEGHNYGYTF. CDR3 nucleotides: TGTGCCAGCAGCGTAGAGGGACACAACTATGGCTACACCTTC. This sequence joins TRBV9 and TRBJ1-2; possible D gene TRBD1, 6 bases. This CDR3 contains 14 residues. Germline CDR1 SGDLS, CDR2 YYNGEE. Trimming stripped 0 bases from V and 2 bases from J, with 8 bases between.

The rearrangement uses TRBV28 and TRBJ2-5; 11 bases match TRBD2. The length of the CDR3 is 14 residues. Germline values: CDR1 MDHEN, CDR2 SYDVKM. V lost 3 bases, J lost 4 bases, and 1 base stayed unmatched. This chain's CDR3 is CASSLTSGIETQYF. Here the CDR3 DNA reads TGTGCCAGCAGTTTGACTAGCGGGATAGAGACCCAGTACTTC.

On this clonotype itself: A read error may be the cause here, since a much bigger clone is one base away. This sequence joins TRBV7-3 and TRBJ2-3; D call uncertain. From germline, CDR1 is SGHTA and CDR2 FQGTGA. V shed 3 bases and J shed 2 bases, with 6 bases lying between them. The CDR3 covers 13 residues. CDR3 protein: CASSFPDTDTQYF. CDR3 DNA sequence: TGTGCCAGCAGCTTCCCGGACACAGATACGCAGTATTTT.

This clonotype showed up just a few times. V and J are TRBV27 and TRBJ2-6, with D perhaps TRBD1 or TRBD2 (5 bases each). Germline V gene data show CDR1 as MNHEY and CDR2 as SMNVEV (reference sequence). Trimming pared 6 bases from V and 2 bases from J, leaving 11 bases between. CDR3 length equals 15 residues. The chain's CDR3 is CASRKGTAGANVLTF. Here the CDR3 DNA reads TGTGCCAGCAGAAAAGGGACGGCTGGGGCCAACGTCCTGACTTTC.

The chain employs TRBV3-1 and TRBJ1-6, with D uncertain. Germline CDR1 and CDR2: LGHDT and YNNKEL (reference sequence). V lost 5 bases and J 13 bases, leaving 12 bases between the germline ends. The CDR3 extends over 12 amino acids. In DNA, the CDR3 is TGTGCCAGCAGCACCCGTAGCGTCCCCCTCCACTTT. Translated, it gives CASSTRSVPLHF.

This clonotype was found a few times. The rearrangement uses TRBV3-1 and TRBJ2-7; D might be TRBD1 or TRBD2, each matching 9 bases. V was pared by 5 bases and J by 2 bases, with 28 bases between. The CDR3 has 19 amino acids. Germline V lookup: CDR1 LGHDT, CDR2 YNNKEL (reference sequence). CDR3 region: CASSSTGGLAGHSPYEQYF. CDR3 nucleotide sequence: TGTGCCAGCAGCAGCACAGGGGGCCTAGCGGGGCACTCCCCCTACGAGCAGTACTTC.